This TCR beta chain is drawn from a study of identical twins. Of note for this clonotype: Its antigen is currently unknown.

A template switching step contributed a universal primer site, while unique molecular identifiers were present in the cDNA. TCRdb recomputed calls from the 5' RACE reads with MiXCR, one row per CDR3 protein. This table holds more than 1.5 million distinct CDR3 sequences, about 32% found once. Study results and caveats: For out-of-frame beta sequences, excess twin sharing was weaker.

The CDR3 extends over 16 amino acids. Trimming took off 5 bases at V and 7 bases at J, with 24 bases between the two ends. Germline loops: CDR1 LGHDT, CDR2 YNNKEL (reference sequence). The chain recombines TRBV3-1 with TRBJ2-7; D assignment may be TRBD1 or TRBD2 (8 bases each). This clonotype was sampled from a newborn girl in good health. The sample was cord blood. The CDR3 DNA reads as TGTGCCAGCAGCGACGGACTAGCAGGGGGCTCAAATGAGCAGTACTTC. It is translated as CASSDGLAGGSNEQYF.